A single sample is the source of the 14 T cell receptor beta chains below, sequenced in a study of T cells in Graves' hyperthyroidism and ophthalmopathy. TCR beta CDR3 regions were amplified from RNA. A first-round RT-PCR of the TCR CDR3 used the HTBI primer set. Each CDR3 protein gets one entry after TCRdb re-called the multiplex PCR reads with MiXCR. Of around 520,000 distinct CDR3 sequences listed, roughly a quarter are singletons. Specimen: blood. The receptors originated from a woman aged 25-40 years with Graves' ophthalmopathy.

This rearrangement joins TRBV20-1 to TRBJ1-3; D is unresolved. Per the germline V gene, CDR1 is DFQATT and CDR2 is SNEGSKA (reference sequence). Trimming pared 5 bases from V and 0 bases from J, leaving 11 bases between. The CDR3 loop spans 14 amino acids. The CDR3 spells CSALDRSSGNTIYF. Here the CDR3 DNA reads TGCAGTGCTTTAGACCGTAGCTCTGGAAACACCATATATTTT.

J is TRBJ1-6 and V is TRBV4-1; D is ambiguous. The ends were cut back, 2 bases at V and 1 base at J, with 6 bases in the middle. Germline V gene data show CDR1 as MGHRA and CDR2 as YSYEKL. The CDR3 loop spans 15 amino acids. The CDR3 DNA is TGCGCCAGCAGCCAAATGGGATCCTATAATTCACCCCTCCACTTT. Translation gives CASSQMGSYNSPLHF.

This clonotype was detected ten times or more. This sequence joins TRBV19 and TRBJ1-1, with TRBD1 as a possible D gene (6 bases). Germline loops: CDR1 LNHDA, CDR2 SQIVND (reference sequence). Trimming stripped 6 bases from V and 1 base from J, with 15 bases between. This CDR3 comprises 15 residues. The DNA of the CDR3 is TGTGCCAGTAGGTACGGGGGCGCGTGGAACACTGAAGCTTTCTTT. This gives the protein CASRYGGAWNTEAFF.

About this clonotype: This sequence may be a read error, since a much larger clone differs from it by one base. V gene TRBV13 combines with J gene TRBJ1-2, with D possibly TRBD1 on 6 matching bases. The CDR3 runs 16 residues. Germline CDR1 is PRHDT and CDR2 is FYEKMQ (reference sequence). The CDR3, as DNA: TGTGCCAGCAGTGAAGGGGGTCAGGAGACTAACTATGGCTACAGCTTC. The encoded protein is CASSEGGQETNYGYSF.

Ten or more counts support this clonotype. This chain links TRBV5-5 with TRBJ1-1; TRBD1 matches at 8 bases. J was trimmed by 0 bases and V by 1 base; bases with no gene match: 5. Germline V lookup: CDR1 SGHKS, CDR2 YYEKEE (reference sequence). The CDR3 length is 16 residues. The chain's CDR3 is CASSLMTGDMNTEAFF. The CDR3 region has the DNA TGTGCCAGCAGCTTGATGACAGGGGATATGAACACTGAAGCTTTCTTT.

This clonotype has at least ten counts. The chain has TRBV27 and TRBJ2-7; D uncertain. Trimming took 6 bases from V and 2 from J, leaving 14 bases between them. Germline loops: CDR1 MNHEY, CDR2 SMNVEV (reference sequence). The CDR3 covers 14 residues. The CDR3 spells CASRFDNGPYEQYF. The CDR3 DNA is TGTGCCAGCAGGTTTGACAATGGCCCCTACGAGCAGTACTTC.

This chain links TRBV5-6 with TRBJ2-7; D possibly matches TRBD1 or TRBD2 (5 bases each). The CDR3 covers 14 residues. CDR1 is SGHDT, CDR2 YYEEEE, per germline. With 4 bases removed from V and 3 bases from J, the gap between germline ends came to 14 bases. The CDR3 coding sequence is TGTGCCAGCAGCCTACTAGAAGGGGTCTACGAGCAGTACTTC. Residues: CASSLLEGVYEQYF.

This clonotype was observed many times. This chain uses TRBV19 with TRBJ1-2, with a tentative D call TRBD1 (5 bases). Trimming pared 7 bases from V and 4 bases from J, leaving 19 bases between. The germline V gene encodes CDR1 LNHDA and CDR2 SQIVND (reference sequence). The CDR3 extends over 15 amino acids. The CDR3 region is CASTLQGNMGYGYTF. The CDR3 coding sequence is TGTGCCAGTACCCTGCAGGGTAATATGGGCTATGGCTACACCTTC.

This clonotype was counted at least ten times. J is TRBJ2-7 and V is TRBV19, with a tentative D call TRBD1 (5 bases). CDR1 LNHDA and CDR2 SQIVND come from the germline V gene (reference sequence). V lost 2 bases to trimming and J lost 4 bases, with 12 bases between them. CDR3 length equals 14 residues. CDR3 loop: CASSINSGLYEQYF. The CDR3 DNA follows: TGTGCCAGTAGTATAAACTCAGGGCTGTACGAGCAGTACTTC.

This clonotype was found a few times. This sequence joins TRBV20-1 and TRBJ1-2; D might be TRBD1 (6 bases). Trimming removed 7 bases at V and 4 bases at J, with 13 bases between. Germline V lookup: CDR1 DFQATT, CDR2 SNEGSKA (reference sequence). CDR3 size: 12 residues. The CDR3 nucleotides are TGCAGTGGCACAGGGTTGGGCTATGGCTACACCTTC. Translating it yields CSGTGLGYGYTF.

In this sample, this clonotype turned up a few times. The V call is TRBV12-3 or TRBV12-4, the J call TRBJ2-2; 7 nucleotides align to TRBD1. Germline trimming cut 7 bases from V and 5 bases from J; bases unmatched to any gene: 10. CDR3 length equals 15 residues. The CDR3 sequence is CASKYRDSGTGELFF. In nucleotides, the CDR3 is TGTGCCAGCAAATATCGGGACAGTGGGACCGGGGAGCTGTTTTTT.

This clonotype showed up many times. The chain carries TRBV5-5 and TRBJ2-7; 8 bases match TRBD1. Germline V CDR1 and CDR2: SGHKS, YYEKEE (reference sequence). V trimming: 0 bases; J trimming: 3 bases; junction bases outside the gene matches: 8. The CDR3 length is 16 residues. As DNA, the CDR3 is TGTGCCAGCAGCTTGGTCGGGACAGGACCCTTCTACGAGCAGTACTTC. Amino acid sequence: CASSLVGTGPFYEQYF.

At least ten counts were recorded for this clonotype. V and J are TRBV19 and TRBJ1-1; D ambiguous. V gave up 6 bases and J gave up 7 bases, with 12 bases separating them. CDR1 is LNHDA and CDR2 is SQIVND in the germline V gene (reference sequence). This CDR3 contains 12 residues. CDR3 DNA: TGTGCCAGTAGCAACGATAACTTTGAAGCTTTCTTT. This sequence encodes CASSNDNFEAFF.

This clonotype was counted at least ten times. This chain joins TRBV15 and TRBJ1-1; the D is unclear. CDR3 length: 12 amino acids. Deletions cut 7 bases from V and 1 base from J, with 7 bases between. From germline, CDR1 is LNHNV and CDR2 YYDKDF (reference sequence). CDR3 in amino acids: CATTDPNTEAFF. The CDR3 DNA reads as TGTGCCACCACGGACCCGAACACTGAAGCTTTCTTT.